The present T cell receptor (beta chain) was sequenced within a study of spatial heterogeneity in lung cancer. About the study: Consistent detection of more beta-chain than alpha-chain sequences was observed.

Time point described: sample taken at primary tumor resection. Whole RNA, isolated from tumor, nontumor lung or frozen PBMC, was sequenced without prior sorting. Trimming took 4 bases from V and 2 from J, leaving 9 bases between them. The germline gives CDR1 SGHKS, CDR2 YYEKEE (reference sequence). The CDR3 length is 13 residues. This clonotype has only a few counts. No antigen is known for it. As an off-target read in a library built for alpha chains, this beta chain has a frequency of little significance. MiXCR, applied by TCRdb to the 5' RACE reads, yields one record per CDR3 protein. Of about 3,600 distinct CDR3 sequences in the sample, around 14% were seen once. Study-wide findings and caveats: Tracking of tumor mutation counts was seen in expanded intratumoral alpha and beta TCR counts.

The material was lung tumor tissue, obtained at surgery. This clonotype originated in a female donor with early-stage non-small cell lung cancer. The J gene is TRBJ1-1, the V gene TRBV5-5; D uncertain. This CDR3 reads CASSPYPNTEAFF. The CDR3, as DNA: TGTGCCAGCAGCCCGTACCCCAACACTGAAGCTTTCTTT.